Listed here are 19 T cell receptor beta chains from one sample, sequenced in a study of identical twins. TCRdb re-analysed the 5' RACE reads in MiXCR, keeping a single row per CDR3 protein. This sample carries 500,000 or so distinct CDR3 sequences, approximately 22% of them seen once, and the ten largest clones take around 0.9%. This same sample was also taken into another study, of T cells expressing NK-cell markers.

The sample taken for sequencing was CD4+ T cells sorted from blood. The receptor source for this set is a woman aged 18-30 years in good health.

In its sample, this clonotype was seen a few times. The J gene is TRBJ2-1, the V gene TRBV12-3 or TRBV12-4; 11 bases agree with TRBD2. J gave up 5 bases and V 2 bases, and 5 bases lay outside the gene matches. The CDR3 totals 16 residues. CDR3 region: CASSLIAGGLHNEQFF. The CDR3 nucleotides read TGTGCCAGCAGTTTAATAGCGGGGGGGCTCCACAATGAGCAGTTCTTC.

The V call is TRBV4-1, the J call TRBJ2-7, with D tentatively TRBD1 (5 bases). This CDR3 has 15 residues. Trimming left V 1 base short and J 3 bases short, with 13 bases between. Germline lookup yields CDR1 MGHRA and CDR2 YSYEKL. CDR3 residues: CASSQATGHHYEQYF. DNA of the CDR3: TGCGCCAGCAGCCAAGCTACCGGACACCACTACGAGCAGTACTTC.

This clonotype was seen repeatedly, ten times or more. The rearrangement links TRBV28 to TRBJ2-1, with D possibly being TRBD1 (5 bases). V lost 6 bases and J lost 6, with 9 bases in between. The CDR3 consists of 12 residues. Germline V gene lookup returns CDR1 MDHEN and CDR2 SYDVKM. The CDR3 coding sequence is TGTGCCAGCAGCCTAGGGGTCAATGAGCAGTTCTTC. The encoded protein is CASSLGVNEQFF.

V is TRBV20-1 and J is TRBJ2-7; D gene ambiguous. The length of the CDR3 is 12 residues. Deletions cut 3 bases from V and 2 bases from J, with 8 bases between. Germline V gene sequence: CDR1 DFQATT, CDR2 SNEGSKA (reference sequence). The CDR3 coding sequence is TGCAGTGCTAGGTTACCAACCTACGAGCAGTACTTC. This encodes CSARLPTYEQYF.

This clonotype has a count of ten or more. This chain joins TRBV10-3 and TRBJ2-2; 8 nucleotides align to TRBD2. Germline trimming cut 4 bases from V and 3 bases from J; bases unmatched to any gene: 4. This CDR3 spans 15 amino acids. Germline V lookup: CDR1 ENHRY, CDR2 SYGVKD. This CDR3 reads CAISGPGGDTGELFF. As DNA, the CDR3 is TGTGCCATCAGTGGTCCGGGAGGGGACACCGGGGAGCTGTTTTTT.

The chain is built from TRBV6-1 and TRBJ2-7; D is unclear. The CDR3 spans 14 residues. The ends were cut back, 7 bases at V and 9 bases at J, with 22 bases in the middle. CDR1 MNHNS and CDR2 SASEGT come from the germline V gene. CDR3 in amino acids: CASTERALQGRQYF. DNA of the CDR3: TGTGCCAGCACCGAACGGGCCCTTCAAGGACGGCAGTACTTC.

This clonotype occurred a few times. The rearrangement joins TRBV6-1 to TRBJ2-7; D ambiguous. Germline assignment: CDR1 MNHNS and CDR2 SASEGT. The CDR3 is 14 amino acids. Trimming took off 1 base at V and 3 bases at J, with 10 bases between the two ends. The CDR3 sequence: CASSEGWQLYEQYF. DNA for the CDR3: TGTGCCAGCAGTGAAGGATGGCAGCTCTACGAGCAGTACTTC.

This clonotype was picked up a small number of times. This chain uses TRBV5-1 with TRBJ2-7, with D perhaps given as TRBD1 or TRBD2 (5 bases each). V gave up 4 bases and J gave up 5 bases, with 16 bases separating them. This CDR3 region has 14 residues. Germline CDR1 and CDR2: SGHRS and YFSETQ. CDR3 loop: CASSHRDGSDEQYF. The CDR3 DNA sequence: TGCGCCAGCAGCCATCGGGACGGGTCTGACGAGCAGTACTTC. Filled out from reference TRBV5-1 and TRBJ2-7, the complete variable domain reads KAGVTQTPRYLIKTRGQQVTLSCSPISGHRSVSWYQQTPGQGLQFLFEYFSETQRNKGNFPGRFSGRQFSNSRSEMNVSTLELGDSALYLCASSHRDGSDEQYFGPGTRLTVT.

The chain combines TRBV5-5 with TRBJ1-1, with a weak D call TRBD1 (5 bases). The V end lost 6 bases, the J end lost 0 bases, and 18 bases lay between the germline ends. This CDR3 is 16 amino acids long. In germline, CDR1 is SGHKS, CDR2 YYEKEE (reference sequence). CDR3 region: CASIFGGMLMNTEAFF. CDR3 sequence (DNA): TGTGCCAGCATCTTTGGGGGAATGTTAATGAACACTGAAGCTTTCTTT.

This clonotype was recorded a few times. The rearrangement joins TRBV2 to TRBJ1-2, with 9 bases matching TRBD1. CDR3 size: 18 residues. CDR1 and CDR2 (germline): SNHLY, FYNNEI. V dropped 0 bases and J dropped 8; count of bases not matched to a gene: 16. CDR3: CASSEALLLLRDRDGYTF. The CDR3 bases are TGTGCCAGCAGTGAAGCGCTCCTACTTCTCCGGGACAGGGACGGCTACACCTTC.

This clonotype was picked up a small number of times. The genes are TRBV15 and TRBJ2-4; D is perhaps TRBD2 (6 bases). The V end was cut by 3 bases, the J end by 0 bases, with 15 bases between. CDR1 and CDR2 from the germline V gene are LNHNV and YYDKDF (reference sequence). This CDR3 is built from 17 residues. This CDR3 is CATSRTSGLLAKNIQYF. The CDR3 DNA reads as TGTGCCACCAGCAGGACCAGCGGGTTACTAGCCAAAAACATTCAGTACTTC.

A few counts support this clonotype. The rearrangement uses TRBV10-3 and TRBJ1-2, with unresolved D. The germline gives CDR1 ENHRY, CDR2 SYGVKD. Trimming removed 5 bases at V and 3 bases at J, with 13 bases between. The CDR3 contains 14 residues. DNA of the CDR3: TGTGCCATCAGTTCTGCGGGCGGGGACTATGGCTACACCTTC. It translates to CAISSAGGDYGYTF.

The rearrangement uses TRBV28 and TRBJ1-1; TRBD1 is a possible D gene (6 bases). Germline-derived CDR1 and CDR2 are MDHEN and SYDVKM. V shed 5 bases and J shed 6 bases, with 13 bases lying between them. CDR3 size: 13 residues. CDR3 in DNA: TGTGCCAGCAGTGCCCCAACAGGGTCTGAAGCTTTCTTT. The encoded protein is CASSAPTGSEAFF.

This clonotype was recorded at least ten times. V usage is TRBV10-3 and J usage is TRBJ2-7; D remains ambiguous. The CDR3 extends over 12 amino acids. With 4 bases removed from V and 0 bases from J, the gap between germline ends came to 4 bases. Germline values: CDR1 ENHRY, CDR2 SYGVKD. This CDR3 reads CAISVSSYEQYF. CDR3 coding DNA: TGTGCCATCAGTGTGTCCTCCTACGAGCAGTACTTC.

This clonotype was detected a few times. The chain uses TRBV5-1 and TRBJ2-3; 8 nucleotides line up with TRBD1. Trimming removed 3 bases from V and 4 bases from J; junction bases left unmatched: 7. Germline V gene lookup returns CDR1 SGHRS and CDR2 YFSETQ. There are 15 residues in the CDR3. This CDR3 reads CASSSQGARSDTQYF. The CDR3 region has the DNA TGCGCCAGCAGCTCGCAGGGGGCTCGTTCAGATACGCAGTATTTT. Variable domain in full (rest from reference TRBV5-1 and TRBJ2-3): KAGVTQTPRYLIKTRGQQVTLSCSPISGHRSVSWYQQTPGQGLQFLFEYFSETQRNKGNFPGRFSGRQFSNSRSEMNVSTLELGDSALYLCASSSQGARSDTQYFGPGTRLTVL.

This clonotype was counted between two and nine times. J is TRBJ1-2 and V is TRBV29-1; tentative D call: TRBD1 (6 bases). The CDR3 spans 14 residues. In germline, CDR1 is SQVTM, CDR2 ANQGSEA. V was shortened by 0 bases and J by 8 bases, with 16 bases between the two germline ends. CDR3 in amino acids: CSVEDYPGQGGYTF. The CDR3 DNA follows: TGCAGCGTTGAAGACTACCCGGGCCAGGGGGGCTACACCTTC.

The chain combines TRBV9 with TRBJ2-2; possible D gene TRBD1, 6 bases. The ends were cut back, 0 bases at V and 6 bases at J, with 12 bases in the middle. The CDR3 length is 15 residues. Germline-derived CDR1 and CDR2 are SGDLS and YYNGEE. CDR3 sequence reads: CASSVATGRSGELFF. The CDR3 DNA follows: TGTGCCAGCAGCGTAGCGACAGGACGTTCCGGGGAGCTGTTTTTT.

This clonotype was observed at least ten times. V usage is TRBV27 and J usage is TRBJ2-5; a weak D match, TRBD1 (5 bases). V was cut by 6 bases and J by 4 bases, with 6 bases left in between. Looked up from germline, CDR1 is MNHEY and CDR2 is SMNVEV (reference sequence). The CDR3 runs 11 residues. This CDR3 reads CASRGLETQYF. CDR3 sequence (DNA): TGTGCCAGCAGGGGGCTAGAGACCCAGTACTTC.

V and J are TRBV3-1 and TRBJ2-2, with 10 bases that match TRBD2. Unmatched junction bases numbered 5, after V lost 4 bases and J lost 6 bases. Germline V lookup: CDR1 LGHDT, CDR2 YNNKEL (reference sequence). The CDR3 has 15 residues. CDR3 DNA sequence: TGTGCCAGCAGCCTTCTAGCGGGAGTGGCCGGGGAGCTGTTTTTT. Its protein is CASSLLAGVAGELFF.